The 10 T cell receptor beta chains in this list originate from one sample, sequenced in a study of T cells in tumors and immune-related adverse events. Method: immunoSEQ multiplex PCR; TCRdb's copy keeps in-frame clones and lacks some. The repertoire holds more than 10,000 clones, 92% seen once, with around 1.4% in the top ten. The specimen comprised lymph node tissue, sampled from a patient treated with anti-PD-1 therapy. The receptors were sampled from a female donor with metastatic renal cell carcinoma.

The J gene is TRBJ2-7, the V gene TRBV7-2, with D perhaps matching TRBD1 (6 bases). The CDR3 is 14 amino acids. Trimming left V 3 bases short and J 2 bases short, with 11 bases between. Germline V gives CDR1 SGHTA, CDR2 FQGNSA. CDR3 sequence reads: CASSFSGTTYEQYF. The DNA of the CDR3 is TGTGCCAGCAGCTTCTCCGGGACAACCTACGAGCAGTACTTC. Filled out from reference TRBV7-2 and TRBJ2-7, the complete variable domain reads GAGVSQSPSNKVTEKGKDVELRCDPISGHTALYWYRQSLGQGLEFLIYFQGNSAPDKSGLPSDRFSAERTGGSVSTLTIQRTQQEDSAVYLCASSFSGTTYEQYFGPGTRLTVT.

The CDR3 loop is CASSLTSGSGELFF. The CDR3 DNA is TGCGCCAGCAGCTTGACTAGCGGGTCCGGGGAGCTGTTTTTT. V and J are TRBV5-1 and TRBJ2-2, with 9 bases fitting TRBD2. The CDR3 has 14 amino acids. V dropped 1 base and J dropped 6; count of bases not matched to a gene: 1. The V gene's germline CDR1 is SGHRS and CDR2 YFSETQ.

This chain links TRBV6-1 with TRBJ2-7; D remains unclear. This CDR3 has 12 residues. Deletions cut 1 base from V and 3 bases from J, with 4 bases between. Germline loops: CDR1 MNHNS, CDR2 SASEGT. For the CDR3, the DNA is TGTGCCAGCAGTGAAGGGGGCTACGAGCAGTACTTC. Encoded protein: CASSEGGYEQYF.

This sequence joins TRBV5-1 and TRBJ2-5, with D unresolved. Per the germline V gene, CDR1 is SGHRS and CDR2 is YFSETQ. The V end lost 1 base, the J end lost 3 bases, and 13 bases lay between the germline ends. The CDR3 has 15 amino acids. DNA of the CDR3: TGCGCCAGCAGCTTGTCGGCCGCTTCAGAAGAGACCCAGTACTTC. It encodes CASSLSAASEETQYF.

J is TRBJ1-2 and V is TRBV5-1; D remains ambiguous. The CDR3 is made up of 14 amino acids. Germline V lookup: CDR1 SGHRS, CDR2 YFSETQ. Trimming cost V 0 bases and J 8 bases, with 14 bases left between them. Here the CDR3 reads CASSLDGVLIGYTF. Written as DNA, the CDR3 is TGCGCCAGCAGCTTGGATGGAGTTCTTATCGGCTACACCTTC.

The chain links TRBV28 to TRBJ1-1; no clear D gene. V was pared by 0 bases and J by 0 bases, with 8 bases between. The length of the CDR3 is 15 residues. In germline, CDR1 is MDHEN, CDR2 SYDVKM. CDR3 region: CASSLWEGMNTEAFF. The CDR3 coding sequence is TGTGCCAGCAGTTTATGGGAGGGTATGAACACTGAAGCTTTCTTT.

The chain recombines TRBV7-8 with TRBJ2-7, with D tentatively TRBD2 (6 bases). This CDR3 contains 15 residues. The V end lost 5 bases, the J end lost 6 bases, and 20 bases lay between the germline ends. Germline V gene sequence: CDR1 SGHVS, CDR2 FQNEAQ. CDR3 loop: CASSQKGARGTEQYF. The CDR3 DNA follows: TGTGCCAGCAGCCAAAAGGGAGCACGCGGGACCGAGCAGTACTTC.

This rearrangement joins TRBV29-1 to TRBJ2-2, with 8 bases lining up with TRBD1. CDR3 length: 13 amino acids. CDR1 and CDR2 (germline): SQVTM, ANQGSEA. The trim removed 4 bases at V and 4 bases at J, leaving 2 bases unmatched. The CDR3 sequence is CSVVTGATGELFF. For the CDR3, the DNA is TGCAGCGTTGTGACAGGGGCCACCGGGGAGCTGTTTTTT.

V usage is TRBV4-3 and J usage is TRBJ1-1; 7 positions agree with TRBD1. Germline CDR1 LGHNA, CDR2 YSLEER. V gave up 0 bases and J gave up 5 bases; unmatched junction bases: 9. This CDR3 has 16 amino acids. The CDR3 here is CASSQDLVAGGTEAFF. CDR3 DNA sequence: TGCGCCAGCAGCCAAGATTTAGTAGCAGGGGGAACTGAAGCTTTCTTT.

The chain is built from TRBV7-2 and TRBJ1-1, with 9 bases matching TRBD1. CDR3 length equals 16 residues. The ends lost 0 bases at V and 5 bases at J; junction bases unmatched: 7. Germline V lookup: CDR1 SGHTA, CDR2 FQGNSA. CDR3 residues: CASSLAAQGAGTEAFF. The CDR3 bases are TGTGCCAGCAGCTTAGCCGCACAGGGGGCGGGTACTGAAGCTTTCTTT. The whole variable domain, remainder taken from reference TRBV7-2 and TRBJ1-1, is GAGVSQSPSNKVTEKGKDVELRCDPISGHTALYWYRQSLGQGLEFLIYFQGNSAPDKSGLPSDRFSAERTGGSVSTLTIQRTQQEDSAVYLCASSLAAQGAGTEAFFGQGTRLTVV.